This entry features one T cell receptor (beta chain) sequence. As originally analysed: The authors estimated nucleated cell counts from reference gene primer amplification. Libraries were prepared by immunoSEQ multiplex PCR; TCRdb keeps only in-frame clonotypes and omits some of them. V and J calls plus clone size are reproduced from that table; the DNA served to infer D and trimming. The sample lists more than 14,000 clones; about 86% were seen once. The sample comes from a study of blood T cell repertoires in COVID-19. In the study overall: Specimens from acute and convalescent COVID-19 originated in the United States, Italy and Spain. The cDNA or gDNA used as material had been derived from T cells, B-cell-depleted T cells, or PBMCs.

The V and J ends lost 5 bases and 0 bases, in that order; junction bases with no gene match: 3. The germline V gene encodes CDR1 GTSNPN and CDR2 SVGIG (reference sequence). The CDR3 is 14 amino acids. The TCR originated in a human donor in a cohort sampled during active COVID-19. The chain couples TRBV30 to TRBJ1-3, with 8 bases fitting TRBD1. Sample: peripheral blood. CDR3 sequence: CAWGTGSSGNTIYF. The CDR3 region has the DNA TGTGCCTGGGGGACAGGCAGCTCTGGAAACACCATATATTTT.